The 27 T cell receptor beta chains below come from one sample, sequenced in a study of blood T cell repertoires in COVID-19. Libraries were prepared by immunoSEQ multiplex PCR; TCRdb keeps only in-frame clonotypes and omits some of them. The sample carries 70,000 to 95,000 clones, around four fifths recorded once. Sequencing was done on a sample of peripheral blood. All receptors come from a woman between 70 and 85 years old with active or convalescent COVID-19.

The genes are TRBV28 and TRBJ1-2; 12 nucleotides agree with TRBD1. Germline assignment: CDR1 MDHEN and CDR2 SYDVKM. The J segment lost 4 bases and the V segment lost 7 bases, leaving 7 bases of the junction unmatched. The CDR3 has 15 residues. CDR3 nucleotides: TGTGCCAGCACCTGGGGGACAGGGGGCGCCTATGGCTACACCTTC. It translates to CASTWGTGGAYGYTF.

This clone appeared a few times. The V gene is TRBV5-4, the J gene TRBJ2-1, with D possibly TRBD2 on 7 matching bases. The germline V gene encodes CDR1 SGHNT and CDR2 YYREEE (reference sequence). With 0 bases removed from V and 2 bases from J, the gap between germline ends came to 12 bases. This CDR3 has 16 amino acids. CDR3 residues: CASSLEVGGAYNEQFF. The CDR3 DNA reads as TGTGCCAGCAGCTTGGAGGTAGGGGGGGCCTACAATGAGCAGTTCTTC.

V and J are TRBV5-1 and TRBJ2-5; TRBD2 is a possible D gene (6 bases). CDR1 is SGHRS, CDR2 YFSETQ, per germline. The ends were cut back, 4 bases at V and 0 bases at J, with 10 bases in the middle. The CDR3 covers 14 residues. CDR3 coding DNA: TGCGCCAGCAGCCCCGGGAGTTACCAAGAGACCCAGTACTTC. This codes for CASSPGSYQETQYF.

The rearrangement uses TRBV11-2 and TRBJ2-1; D perhaps matches TRBD1 (6 bases). Per germline, CDR1 SGHAT and CDR2 FQNNGV. The germline V and J ends were trimmed by 3 bases and 5 bases, with 11 bases remaining between them. CDR3 length: 14 amino acids. Here the CDR3 DNA reads TGTGCCAGCAGCTTCACCCGGGACAACAATGAGCAGTTCTTC. Protein product: CASSFTRDNNEQFF.

This sequence joins TRBV6-1 and TRBJ1-2; a possible D gene is TRBD1 (6 bases). In germline, CDR1 is MNHNS, CDR2 SASEGT. Trimming took off 2 bases at V and 8 bases at J, with 21 bases between the two ends. The length of the CDR3 is 16 residues. In DNA form, the CDR3 reads TGTGCCAGCAGTGAATCCCTGGCAGGGGACCCCTCGGGCTACACCTTC. Its translation is CASSESLAGDPSGYTF.

This chain joins TRBV11-2 and TRBJ2-4; D is unclear. This CDR3 has 17 amino acids. From germline, CDR1 is SGHAT and CDR2 FQNNGV. The ends were cut back, 0 bases at V and 5 bases at J, with 17 bases in the middle. CDR3 in amino acids: CASSLDSVGQFENIQYF. The CDR3 DNA sequence: TGTGCCAGCAGCTTAGATTCGGTTGGGCAGTTTGAAAACATTCAGTACTTC. Based on the CDR3 plus reference TRBV11-2 and TRBJ2-4, the full variable domain is EAGVAQSPRYKIIEKRQSVAFWCNPISGHATLYWYQQILGQGPKLLIQFQNNGVVDDSQLPKDRFSAERLKGVDSTLKIQPAKLEDSAVYLCASSLDSVGQFENIQYFGAGTRLSVL.

This chain uses TRBV28 with TRBJ1-1; D is possibly TRBD1 (6 bases). This CDR3 contains 12 residues. Trimming removed 6 bases at V and 11 bases at J, with 16 bases between. In germline, CDR1 is MDHEN, CDR2 SYDVKM. The CDR3 spells CASSLQGFGAFF. The CDR3, as DNA: TGTGCCAGCAGCCTACAGGGATTTGGGGCTTTCTTT.

The chain uses TRBV11-2 and TRBJ1-1; perhaps TRBD1 as D (5 bases). CDR1 is SGHAT, CDR2 FQNNGV, per germline. This CDR3 has 15 residues. V lost 4 bases, J lost 3 bases, and 15 bases lay in between. This chain's CDR3 is CASSSGGAGYTEAFF. For the CDR3, the DNA is TGTGCCAGCAGCTCGGGCGGGGCGGGCTACACTGAAGCTTTCTTT.

A remark on this clone: It is unclear where the CDR3 begins or ends on the DNA, so no DNA is shown, and the CDR3 is as TCRdb lists it. In the same sample, other DNA sequences code for this CDR3. This chain joins TRBV27 and TRBJ1-1. The CDR3 length equals 12 residues, ends included. Looked up from germline, CDR1 is MNHEY and CDR2 is SMNVEV (reference sequence). The CDR3 reads CASSSSNTEAFF.

This clone was observed a single time. The chain has TRBV24-1 and TRBJ2-2; weak D call: TRBD1 (6 bases). This CDR3 comprises 17 residues. Trimming took off 0 bases at V and 5 bases at J, with 15 bases between the two ends. Germline lookup yields CDR1 KGHDR and CDR2 SFDVKD. The CDR3 bases are TGTGCCACCAGTGATTTGGGGGCCGGGACATATACCGGGGAGCTGTTTTTT. It translates to CATSDLGAGTYTGELFF.

The chain has TRBV5-5 and TRBJ2-2; a possible D gene is TRBD1 (5 bases). V lost 4 bases and J 5 bases, leaving 18 bases between the germline ends. This CDR3 region has 16 residues. CDR1 and CDR2 (germline): SGHKS, YYEKEE (reference sequence). The DNA of the CDR3 is TGTGCCAGCAGCGGGTCCCCGGCAGGGCCGACCGGGGAGCTGTTTTTT. Translated, it gives CASSGSPAGPTGELFF. Based on the CDR3 plus reference TRBV5-5 and TRBJ2-2, the full variable domain is DAGVTQSPTHLIKTRGQQVTLRCSPISGHKSVSWYQQVLGQGPQFIFQYYEKEERGRGNFPDRFSARQFPNYSSELNVNALLLGDSALYLCASSGSPAGPTGELFFGEGSRLTVL.

This clone was observed a single time. The gene calls are TRBV5-4 and TRBJ2-7; tentative D call: TRBD1 (5 bases). Germline CDR1 SGHNT, CDR2 YYREEE (reference sequence). V lost 4 bases to trimming and J lost 0 bases, with 11 bases between them. This CDR3 is 14 amino acids long. CDR3 in amino acids: CASSHRLDSYEQYF. In nucleotides, the CDR3 is TGTGCCAGCAGCCACAGGCTCGACTCCTACGAGCAGTACTTC.

The chain combines TRBV6-5 with TRBJ2-6; TRBD1 matches 7 bases. V gave up 4 bases and J gave up 2 bases; unmatched junction bases: 5. The CDR3 is 16 amino acids. Germline V gene data show CDR1 as MNHEY and CDR2 as SVGAGI. CDR3 nucleotide sequence: TGTGCCAGCAGTTCCCAGGGGACAGCTGGGGCCAACGTCCTGACTTTC. Protein product: CASSSQGTAGANVLTF.

V gene TRBV10-3 combines with J gene TRBJ2-5; 10 bases align to TRBD2. The CDR3 spans 14 residues. CDR1 is ENHRY, CDR2 SYGVKD, per germline. The J segment lost 4 bases and the V segment lost 4 bases, leaving 3 bases of the junction unmatched. The CDR3 DNA follows: TGTGCCATCAGTGGAGGGACTAGCGCAGAGACCCAGTACTTC. This translates into CAISGGTSAETQYF.

V usage is TRBV2 and J usage is TRBJ1-2; no firm D call. Germline V gene lookup returns CDR1 SNHLY and CDR2 FYNNEI. V was pared by 4 bases and J by 7 bases, with 10 bases between. The CDR3 has 12 amino acids. CDR3 region: CASSAGNGGYTF. CDR3 in DNA: TGTGCCAGCAGTGCGGGGAACGGTGGCTACACCTTC.

This clone was observed once. V gene TRBV19 combines with J gene TRBJ1-4; 8 bases map to TRBD1. The germline V gene encodes CDR1 LNHDA and CDR2 SQIVND (reference sequence). The CDR3 extends over 15 amino acids. Germline trimming cut 5 bases from V and 5 bases from J; bases unmatched to any gene: 7. CDR3 bases: TGTGCCAGTAGTGCCCTCGGGACAGGCAATGAAAAACTGTTTTTT. This codes for CASSALGTGNEKLFF.

The chain links TRBV6-2 or TRBV6-3 to TRBJ2-1; D remains ambiguous. Per the germline V gene, CDR1 is MNHEY and CDR2 is SVGEGT. This CDR3 is built from 14 residues. Trimming took 6 bases from V and 9 from J, leaving 18 bases between them. The CDR3: CASSRDTIIGEQFF. In DNA form, the CDR3 reads TGTGCCAGCAGCCGTGACACCATCATCGGTGAGCAGTTCTTC.

The chain employs TRBV5-1 and TRBJ2-7; D call uncertain. V lost 0 bases and J lost 1, with 11 bases in between. Germline V gene data show CDR1 as SGHRS and CDR2 as YFSETQ. The CDR3 loop spans 15 amino acids. The CDR3 sequence: CASSLDPGDSYEQYF. The CDR3 DNA follows: TGCGCCAGCAGCTTGGACCCAGGCGATTCCTACGAGCAGTACTTC.

This chain uses TRBV18 with TRBJ1-4; D call uncertain. The CDR3 runs to 14 residues. Trimming shortened V by 3 bases and J by 0 bases, and 5 bases separated the two germline ends. Germline CDR1 is KGHSH and CDR2 is LQKENI. The CDR3 DNA follows: TGTGCCAGCTCACCCCAATCAACTAATGAAAAACTGTTTTTT. Protein: CASSPQSTNEKLFF.

V and J are TRBV7-2 and TRBJ2-3; the match to TRBD2 covers 10 bases. Germline V lookup: CDR1 SGHTA, CDR2 FQGNSA. V shed 5 bases, J shed 3 bases, and the junction held 5 bases outside the gene matches. The CDR3 runs to 15 residues. CDR3 bases: TGTGCCAGCAGCCCGAAACTAGCGGGGACAGATACGCAGTATTTT. The encoded protein is CASSPKLAGTDTQYF. Combining the CDR3 with reference TRBV7-2 and TRBJ2-3 gives the whole variable domain GAGVSQSPSNKVTEKGKDVELRCDPISGHTALYWYRQSLGQGLEFLIYFQGNSAPDKSGLPSDRFSAERTGGSVSTLTIQRTQQEDSAVYLCASSPKLAGTDTQYFGPGTRLTVL.

Here the CDR3 reads CASSPSIGGAEAFF. CDR3 nucleotides: TGTGCCAGCTCACCTTCAATCGGGGGGGCTGAAGCTTTCTTT. J is TRBJ1-1 and V is TRBV18; D may be TRBD1 (5 bases). V lost 3 bases and J 6 bases, leaving 14 bases between the germline ends. The CDR3 sequence is 14 residues long. The germline CDR1 and CDR2 sequences are KGHSH and LQKENI. Based on the CDR3 plus reference TRBV18 and TRBJ1-1, the full variable domain is NAGVMQNPRHLVRRRGQEARLRCSPMKGHSHVYWYRQLPEEGLKFMVYLQKENIIDESGMPKERFSAEFPKEGPSILRIQQVVRGDSAAYFCASSPSIGGAEAFFGQGTRLTVV.

The chain employs TRBV2 and TRBJ1-5; 7 nucleotides align to TRBD1. The CDR3 extends over 15 amino acids. Germline CDR1 SNHLY, CDR2 FYNNEI. Germline trimming cut 4 bases from V and 4 bases from J; bases unmatched to any gene: 7. CDR3 loop: CASSGPGTENQPQHF. DNA for the CDR3: TGTGCCAGCAGTGGTCCCGGGACAGAAAATCAGCCCCAGCATTTT.

The chain is built from TRBV6-5 and TRBJ2-3; TRBD1 aligns across 7 bases. This CDR3 is built from 13 residues. J lost 4 bases, V lost 6 bases, and 4 bases had no gene match. Germline V gene data show CDR1 as MNHEY and CDR2 as SVGAGI. The CDR3: CASRPQGADTQYF. The CDR3 bases are TGTGCCAGCAGACCCCAGGGGGCAGATACGCAGTATTTT.

The V and J genes are TRBV5-1 and TRBJ2-5, with TRBD1 identical over 7 bases. Unmatched junction bases numbered 10, after V lost 8 bases and J lost 6 bases. This CDR3 comprises 13 residues. From germline, CDR1 is SGHRS and CDR2 YFSETQ. The CDR3 region is CASMGQLGKTQYF. In nucleotides, the CDR3 is TGCGCCAGTATGGGACAGCTGGGGAAGACCCAGTACTTC.

The chain couples TRBV6-2 or TRBV6-3 to TRBJ1-6; the match to TRBD1 covers 7 bases. J lost 6 bases, V lost 5 bases, and 7 bases had no gene match. The CDR3 length is 15 residues. Germline loops: CDR1 MNHEY, CDR2 SVGEGT. CDR3 region: CASSPKGQSNSPLHF. The DNA of the CDR3 is TGTGCCAGCAGTCCGAAGGGACAGAGTAATTCACCCCTCCACTTT.

The V call is TRBV19, the J call TRBJ1-1; the match to TRBD1 covers 9 bases. This CDR3 contains 15 residues. The germline V gene has CDR1 LNHDA and CDR2 SQIVND (reference sequence). J lost 4 bases, V lost 5 bases, and 8 bases had no gene match. The CDR3 is CASSYLRTGVTEAFF. The CDR3 nucleotides read TGTGCCAGTAGTTACTTAAGGACAGGGGTCACTGAAGCTTTCTTT.

This chain connects TRBV28 to TRBJ1-2; possibly TRBD1 for D (6 bases). CDR1 and CDR2 (germline): MDHEN, SYDVKM. The CDR3 runs to 14 residues. The V and J ends lost 6 bases and 4 bases respectively, with 15 bases between them. CDR3 DNA: TGTGCCAGCAGGATTCCAGGGGTTGGCTATGGCTACACCTTC. Translation gives CASRIPGVGYGYTF.